This T cell receptor (beta chain) was sequenced for a study of blood T cells in healthy people across ages. General study points: Naive T cell percentage showed a strong correlation with TCR beta diversity. PBMCs went unsorted, and a conclusive naive versus antigen-experienced comparison was therefore prevented. Relative to aged donors, long-lived donors carried more naive CD4+ cells and displayed higher diversity.

The count of this clonotype is one. Its specificity is not known. CDR3 size: 14 residues. The germline V gene has CDR1 SGHTA and CDR2 FQGNSA. With V trimmed by 5 bases and J by 11 bases, 12 bases remained unmatched. Primers used in a second PCR of roughly 7 to 12 cycles were a sample-barcoded 5' primer and a J-beta primer mix. TCRdb reprocessed the 5' RACE reads with MiXCR, giving one entry per CDR3 protein. The sample shows some 900,000 distinct CDR3 sequences, roughly 50% of them seen only once. The clonotype was recovered from a man aged 25-45 years in good health. V is TRBV7-2 and J is TRBJ2-5, with 9 bases matching TRBD1. The sequencing sample was made of blood. DNA of the CDR3: TGTGCCAGCAGCCCCGGGACAGGGAGTAGGGAGCAGTACTTC. Amino acid sequence: CASSPGTGSREQYF.